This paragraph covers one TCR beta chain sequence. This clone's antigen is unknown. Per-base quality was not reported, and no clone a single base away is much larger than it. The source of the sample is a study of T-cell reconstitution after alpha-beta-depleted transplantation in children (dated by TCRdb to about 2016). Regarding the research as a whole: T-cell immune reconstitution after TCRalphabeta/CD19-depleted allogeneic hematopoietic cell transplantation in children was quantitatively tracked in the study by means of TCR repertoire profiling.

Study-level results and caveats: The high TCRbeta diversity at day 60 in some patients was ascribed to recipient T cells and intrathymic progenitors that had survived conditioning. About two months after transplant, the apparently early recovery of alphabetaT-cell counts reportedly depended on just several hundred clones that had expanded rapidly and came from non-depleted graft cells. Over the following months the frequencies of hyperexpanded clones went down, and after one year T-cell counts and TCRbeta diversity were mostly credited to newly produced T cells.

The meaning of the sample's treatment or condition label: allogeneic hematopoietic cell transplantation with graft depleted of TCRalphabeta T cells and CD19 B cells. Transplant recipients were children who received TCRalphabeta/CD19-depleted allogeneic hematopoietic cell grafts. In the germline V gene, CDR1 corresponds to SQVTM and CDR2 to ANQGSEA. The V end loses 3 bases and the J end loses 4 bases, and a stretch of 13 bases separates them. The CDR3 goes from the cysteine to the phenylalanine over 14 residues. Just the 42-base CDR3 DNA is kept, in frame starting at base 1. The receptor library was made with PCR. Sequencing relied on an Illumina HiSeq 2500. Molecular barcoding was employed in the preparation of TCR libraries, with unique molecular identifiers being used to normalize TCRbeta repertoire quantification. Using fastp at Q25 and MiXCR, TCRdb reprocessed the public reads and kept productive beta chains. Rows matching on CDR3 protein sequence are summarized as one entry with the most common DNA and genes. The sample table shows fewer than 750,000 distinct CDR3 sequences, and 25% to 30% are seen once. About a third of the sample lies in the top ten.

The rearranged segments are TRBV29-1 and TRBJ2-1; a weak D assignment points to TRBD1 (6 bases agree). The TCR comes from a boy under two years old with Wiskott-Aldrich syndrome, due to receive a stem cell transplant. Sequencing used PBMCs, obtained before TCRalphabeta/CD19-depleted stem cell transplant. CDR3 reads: CSVDRGYSYNEQFF. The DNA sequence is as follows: TGCAGCGTTGACAGGGGATATTCTTACAATGAGCAGTTCTTC.